The 18 T cell receptor beta chains below come from one sample, sequenced in a study of shared clonotypes between healthy human individuals. Terminally differentiated effector memory CD45RA+ cells were excluded from the naive CD8 cells, which were CD45RO-negative and positively selected for CCR7. TCRdb's copy holds only in-frame clones and misses some; the assay was immunoSEQ multiplex PCR. In the table there are fewer than 1 million clones, 90% to 98% of which are singletons. Sequencing was carried out using naive CD8+ T cells sorted from blood. Source of these receptors: a man aged 30-40 years in good health.

The chain couples TRBV15 to TRBJ1-1, with D possibly TRBD1 on 6 matching bases. V dropped 1 base and J dropped 4 bases, with 7 bases sitting between them. The germline CDR1 and CDR2 sequences are LNHNV and YYDKDF (reference sequence). CDR3 length: 13 amino acids. CDR3 in amino acids: CATSRGGATEAFF. CDR3 coding DNA: TGTGCCACCAGCAGAGGGGGGGCCACTGAAGCTTTCTTT.

The chain combines TRBV2 with TRBJ2-7; a possible D gene is TRBD1 (6 bases). This CDR3 contains 15 residues. From germline, CDR1 is SNHLY and CDR2 FYNNEI. V gave up 7 bases and J gave up 3 bases, with 19 bases separating them. For the CDR3, the DNA is TGTGCCAGCAATCCCTCACAGGGAGCTCACTACGAGCAGTACTTC. Amino acid sequence: CASNPSQGAHYEQYF.

The chain is built from TRBV7-9 and TRBJ2-1; 7 positions agree with TRBD1. In germline, CDR1 is SEHNR, CDR2 FQNEAQ (reference sequence). V shed 1 base and J 6 bases; nucleotides not matched to a gene: 6. The CDR3 is 15 amino acids. The CDR3 nucleotides are TGTGCCAGCAGCTTAGGGCCGTACAGGGGCAATGAGCAGTTCTTC. The encoded protein is CASSLGPYRGNEQFF.

This clone was detected only once. This chain connects TRBV5-1 to TRBJ2-7, with a weak D call TRBD2 (6 bases). This CDR3 contains 13 residues. The germline V gene has CDR1 SGHRS and CDR2 YFSETQ. Trimming removed 3 bases from V and 5 bases from J, with 12 bases in between. CDR3 nucleotide sequence: TGCGCCAGCAGCTCCGGGACTGTCGACGAGCAGTACTTC. Translating gives CASSSGTVDEQYF.

The V call is TRBV11-2, the J call TRBJ1-1; no reliable D call. The CDR3 loop spans 15 amino acids. Germline loops: CDR1 SGHAT, CDR2 FQNNGV. Trimming removed 5 bases at V and 3 bases at J, with 16 bases between. CDR3 nucleotides: TGTGCCAGCAGCCCTGGCGAGACCGGGGACACTGAAGCTTTCTTT. Translation: CASSPGETGDTEAFF.

The rearrangement joins TRBV14 to TRBJ1-2; perhaps TRBD1 as D (5 bases). This CDR3 is 14 amino acids long. With 0 bases removed from V and 10 bases from J, the gap between germline ends came to 15 bases. The germline V gene has CDR1 SGHDN and CDR2 FVKESK. The CDR3, as DNA: TGTGCCAGCAGCCAAGATGGGGGGGGATACGACTACACCTTC. Its translation: CASSQDGGGYDYTF.

The rearrangement joins TRBV5-5 to TRBJ2-2; no clear D. CDR3 length: 13 amino acids. Trimming removed 6 bases at V and 2 bases at J, with 8 bases between. CDR1 and CDR2 (germline): SGHKS, YYEKEE (reference sequence). In DNA, the CDR3 is TGTGCCAGCACTGGGGTCAACACCGGGGAGCTGTTTTTT. Residues: CASTGVNTGELFF.

This chain uses TRBV21-1 with TRBJ2-7; the table's D gene call, TRBD1, was not cross checked with the DNA. TRBV21-1 is a pseudogene. The CDR3 has 17 amino acids. CDR3 nucleotides: TGTGCCAGCAGCAAAGTTTCGTCGCAGGGGAAGGACTACGAGCAGTACTTC. Amino acid sequence: CASSKVSSQGKDYEQYF.

V is TRBV27 and J is TRBJ2-7; the match to TRBD1 covers 8 bases. The CDR3 runs to 15 residues. V trimming: 4 bases; J trimming: 3 bases; junction bases outside the gene matches: 8. Germline-derived CDR1 and CDR2 are MNHEY and SMNVEV (reference sequence). The CDR3 region is CASSSYRDRYYEQYF. In nucleotides, the CDR3 is TGTGCCAGCAGTTCGTACCGGGACAGGTACTACGAGCAGTACTTC.

The rearrangement joins TRBV11-3 to TRBJ2-5, with D unresolved. Germline CDR1 and CDR2: SGHNT and YENEEA. The V gene lost 1 base and the J gene lost 7 bases, with 10 bases spanning the gap. The CDR3 length is 13 residues. The CDR3 loop is CASSLAESRTQYF. CDR3 nucleotides: TGTGCCAGCAGCTTAGCGGAATCGCGGACCCAGTACTTC.

The chain couples TRBV14 to TRBJ2-2; D possibly uses TRBD1 or TRBD2 (6 bases each). Trimming removed 2 bases from V and 3 bases from J, with 16 bases in between. This CDR3 spans 17 amino acids. Germline CDR1 is SGHDN and CDR2 is FVKESK. CDR3 DNA: TGTGCCAGCAGCCAACGTAGGGGGGTTACGGACACCGGGGAGCTGTTTTTT. This encodes CASSQRRGVTDTGELFF.

The chain couples TRBV9 to TRBJ2-1; no definite D call. The CDR3 loop spans 13 amino acids. CDR1 and CDR2 from the germline V gene are SGDLS and YYNGEE. V shed 4 bases and J shed 5 bases, with 10 bases lying between them. The CDR3 here is CASSTARHNEQFF. The DNA for the CDR3 is TGTGCCAGCAGCACCGCCAGACACAATGAGCAGTTCTTC.

The V call is TRBV5-1, the J call TRBJ2-4, with D possibly being TRBD2 (5 bases). CDR3 size: 16 residues. The V gene's germline CDR1 is SGHRS and CDR2 YFSETQ. V shed 0 bases and J shed 0 bases, with 10 bases lying between them. The CDR3 region is CASSLAGLLAKNIQYF. In DNA, the CDR3 is TGCGCCAGCAGCTTGGCCGGACTTTTAGCCAAAAACATTCAGTACTTC.

This clone was detected once. The gene calls are TRBV2 and TRBJ2-3, with TRBD2 identical over 9 bases. V shed 9 bases, J shed 5 bases, and the junction held 9 bases outside the gene matches. This CDR3 has 14 residues. In germline, CDR1 is SNHLY, CDR2 FYNNEI. CDR3 DNA sequence: TGTGCCAGTCCCATAGCGGGAGTTGGAGATACGCAGTATTTT. Translating gives CASPIAGVGDTQYF.

V is TRBV2 and J is TRBJ1-2; 11 bases agree with TRBD1. Germline V gene sequence: CDR1 SNHLY, CDR2 FYNNEI. Trimming removed 0 bases from V and 8 bases from J; junction bases left unmatched: 5. The CDR3 length is 15 residues. In DNA, the CDR3 is TGTGCCAGCAGTGAAGCTGACGGGACAGGGGGAGGCTACACCTTC. This codes for CASSEADGTGGGYTF.

The chain is built from TRBV7-9 and TRBJ2-3, with 12 nucleotides matching TRBD2. The CDR3 has 17 amino acids. The V and J ends lost 5 bases and 5 bases, in that order; junction bases with no gene match: 11. The germline V gene encodes CDR1 SEHNR and CDR2 FQNEAQ (reference sequence). The CDR3: CASSTPLGLAGLDTQYF. In nucleotides, the CDR3 is TGTGCCAGCAGCACCCCCCTCGGACTAGCGGGATTAGATACGCAGTATTTT. Together with reference TRBV7-9 and TRBJ2-3, the CDR3 gives the full variable domain: DTGVSQNPRHKITKRGQNVTFRCDPISEHNRLYWYRQTLGQGPEFLTYFQNEAQLEKSRLLSDRFSAERPKGSFSTLEIQRTEQGDSAMYLCASSTPLGLAGLDTQYFGPGTRLTVL.

The chain links TRBV4-1 to TRBJ2-5; 7 nucleotides agree with TRBD1. CDR1 and CDR2 (germline): MGHRA, YSYEKL. The V and J ends lost 5 bases and 3 bases, in that order; junction bases with no gene match: 9. The CDR3 is 15 amino acids. For the CDR3, the DNA is TGCGCCAGCAGCACCGTTGGGGACAGTAAAGAGACCCAGTACTTC. This sequence encodes CASSTVGDSKETQYF.

In its sample, this clone was seen a few times. The rearrangement joins TRBV29-1 to TRBJ2-7; 10 bases agree with TRBD1. This CDR3 comprises 15 residues. Trimming at V came to 1 base and at J to 3 bases, leaving 6 bases not matched to a gene. The germline V gene has CDR1 SQVTM and CDR2 ANQGSEA. CDR3 in amino acids: CSVEGRTGGFYEQYF. The CDR3 DNA follows: TGCAGCGTTGAAGGTCGGACAGGGGGATTCTACGAGCAGTACTTC.